This TCR beta chain was captured by sequencing in a study of blood T cell repertoires in COVID-19. Everyone who took part was 18 to 89 years old, and they came from 24 US areas. With 4 bases removed from V and 4 bases from J, the gap between germline ends came to 13 bases. The CDR3 runs 14 residues. Germline V gives CDR1 SGHDN, CDR2 FVKESK. Clones were read by immunoSEQ multiplex PCR, and TCRdb kept only the in-frame ones, dropping some. The sample consists of some 330,000 clones, 75% to 90% of them appearing once. The specimen was PBMCs or T cells enriched from blood (not recorded which). This receptor was obtained from a woman aged 45-60 years who had recovered from COVID-19. V usage is TRBV14 and J usage is TRBJ2-5; D is perhaps TRBD2 (5 bases). CDR3 nucleotides: TGTGCCAGCAGCCCACTAGGAACGGCAGAGACCCAGTACTTC. It codes for CASSPLGTAETQYF. The variable domain in full, with the rest retrieved from reference TRBV14 and TRBJ2-5, is EAGVTQFPSHSVIEKGQTVTLRCDPISGHDNLYWYRRVMGKEIKFLLHFVKESKQDESGMPNNRFLAERTGGTYSTLKVQPAELEDSGVYFCASSPLGTAETQYFGPGTRLLVL.